This T cell receptor (beta chain) was documented in a study of metastatic and nonmetastatic thyroid tumors (dated by TCRdb to 2019 to 2021). For context, the study as a whole: Repertoires were compared across peripheral blood and tumor or nodule tissue samples from malignant and benign thyroid patients. On the study overall, not on this receptor specifically: In both blood and tumor samples, TCR beta diversity was reported to be significantly higher in malignant tumors than in benign nodules.

None of the patients had been given any treatment before thyroid surgery. Using T-cell receptor beta sequencing, the study looked back at clinical samples from patients collected from about 2011 to 2018. Receptors were amplified or captured by PCR. The run used an Illumina HiSeq 4000. The TCR beta-chain CDR3 region of each patient was profiled by high-throughput sequencing. For the original study's pipeline: A classifier to discriminate distant-metastatic papillary thyroid cancer patients was built from CDR3 differences across clinicopathological groups. The Shannon index was used to measure repertoire diversity, and the Morisita-Horn index was used to measure how similar tumor and blood repertoires were. TCRdb trimmed public reads at Q25 via fastp, called clones via MiXCR and kept in-frame beta chains. TCRdb's processing, not the authors', yielded these V and J calls. This sample has fewer than 25,000 clones in its table, and 18% of those were observed once. Approximately 2.9% of the sample is taken by the ten largest.

This clone came up many times. The antigen this receptor binds is unknown. No per-base quality is available; no much larger clone lies one base away. The CDR3 goes from the cysteine to the phenylalanine over 16 residues. This entry keeps only the CDR3 DNA: 48 bases, framed from base 1. For CDR1 and CDR2, the germline V gene lists LGHNA and YSLEER. Trimming leaves V shorter by 1 base and J shorter by 5 bases, with the junction holding 9 bases beyond the gene matches. The sequencing sample was made of adjacent normal tissue. The sequence was obtained from a male donor with papillary thyroid cancer or a benign thyroid nodule (not recorded which). Some clones in this sample may be carry-over from other donors' samples. The rearranged segments are TRBV4-3 and TRBJ2-3; 7 central nucleotides agree with TRBD2. CDR3 sequence: CASSQAAGEERDTQYF. The nucleotides are TGCGCCAGCAGCCAAGCGGCGGGAGAGGAGAGAGATACGCAGTATTTT.